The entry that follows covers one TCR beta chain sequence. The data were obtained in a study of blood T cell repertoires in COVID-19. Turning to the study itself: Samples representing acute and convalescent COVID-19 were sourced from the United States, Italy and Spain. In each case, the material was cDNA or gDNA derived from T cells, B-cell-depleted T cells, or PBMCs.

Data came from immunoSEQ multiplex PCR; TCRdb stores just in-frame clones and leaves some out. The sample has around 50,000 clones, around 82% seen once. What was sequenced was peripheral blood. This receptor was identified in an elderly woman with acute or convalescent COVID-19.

The CDR3 sequence is CASSLTGVYEQYF. The CDR3 DNA is TGCGCCAGCAGCTTGACAGGGGTCTACGAGCAGTACTTC. The V and J genes are TRBV5-1 and TRBJ2-7; 7 bases are shared with TRBD1. The CDR3 consists of 13 residues. The J segment lost 3 bases and the V segment lost 1 base, leaving 1 base of the junction unmatched. Germline V gene data show CDR1 as SGHRS and CDR2 as YFSETQ. Drawing the rest from reference TRBV5-1 and TRBJ2-7, the complete variable domain is KAGVTQTPRYLIKTRGQQVTLSCSPISGHRSVSWYQQTPGQGLQFLFEYFSETQRNKGNFPGRFSGRQFSNSRSEMNVSTLELGDSALYLCASSLTGVYEQYFGPGTRLTVT.